This T cell receptor beta chain was captured by sequencing in a study of T-cell memory formation after mild COVID-19. General observations from the study: For contracting clones, CD4+ ones sat mainly in CM and EM, CD8+ in EMRA.

Remarks on this clonotype: The antigen is not known.

One entry per CDR3 protein, called by TCRdb with MiXCR from the 5' RACE reads. The sample holds some 250,000 distinct CDR3 sequences, roughly 18% seen once. Trimming cost V 5 bases and J 0 bases; bases outside gene matches: 2. The CDR3 runs to 13 residues. CDR1 is SQVTM and CDR2 is ANQGSEA in the germline V gene. The sequenced sample was PBMCs or a T cell subset sorted from them (not recorded which). This chain uses TRBV29-1 with TRBJ2-7; 9 nucleotides agree with TRBD1. The TCR sequence derives from a man younger than 35 who had mild COVID-19 (a few samples of this study predate the infection). Cell type and time point are not known. CDR3 nucleotides: TGCAGCGTTACGGGACAGGGCTCCTACGAGCAGTACTTC. Protein sequence: CSVTGQGSYEQYF.